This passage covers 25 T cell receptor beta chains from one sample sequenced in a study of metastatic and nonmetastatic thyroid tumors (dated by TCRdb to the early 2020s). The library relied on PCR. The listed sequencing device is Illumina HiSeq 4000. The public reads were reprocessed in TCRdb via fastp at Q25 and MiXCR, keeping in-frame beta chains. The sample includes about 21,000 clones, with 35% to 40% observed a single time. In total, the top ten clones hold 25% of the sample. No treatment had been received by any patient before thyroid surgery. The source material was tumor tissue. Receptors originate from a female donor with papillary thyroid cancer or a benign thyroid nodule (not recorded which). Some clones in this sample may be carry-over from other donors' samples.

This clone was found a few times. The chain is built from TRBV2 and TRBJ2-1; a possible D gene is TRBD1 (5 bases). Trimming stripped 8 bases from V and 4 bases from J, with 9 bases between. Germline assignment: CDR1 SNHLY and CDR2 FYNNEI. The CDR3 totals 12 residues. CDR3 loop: CASGAGYNEQFF. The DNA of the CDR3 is TGTGCCAGCGGGGCAGGATACAATGAGCAGTTCTTC.

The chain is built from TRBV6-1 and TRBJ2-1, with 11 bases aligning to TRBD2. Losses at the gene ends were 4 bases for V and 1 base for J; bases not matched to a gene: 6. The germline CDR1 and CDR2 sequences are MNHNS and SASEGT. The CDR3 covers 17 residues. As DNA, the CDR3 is TGTGCCAGCAGTGGAACTAGCGGGGGCCAATCCTACAATGAGCAGTTCTTC. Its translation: CASSGTSGGQSYNEQFF.

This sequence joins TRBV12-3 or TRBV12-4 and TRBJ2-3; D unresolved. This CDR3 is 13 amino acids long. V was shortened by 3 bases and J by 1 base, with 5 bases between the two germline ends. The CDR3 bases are TGTGCCAGCAGTTTGGTCGGCACAGATACGCAGTATTTT. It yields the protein CASSLVGTDTQYF.

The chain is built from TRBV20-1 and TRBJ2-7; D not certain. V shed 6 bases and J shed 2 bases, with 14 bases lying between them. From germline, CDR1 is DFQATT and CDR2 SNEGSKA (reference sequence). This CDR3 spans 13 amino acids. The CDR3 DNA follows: TGCAGTGCAACACGTCAGTCAACCTACGAGCAGTACTTC. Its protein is CSATRQSTYEQYF.

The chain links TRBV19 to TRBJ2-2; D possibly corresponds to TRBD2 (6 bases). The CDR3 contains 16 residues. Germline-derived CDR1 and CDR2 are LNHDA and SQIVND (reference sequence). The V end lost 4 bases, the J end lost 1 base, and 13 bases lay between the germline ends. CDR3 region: CASSSTREWNTGELFF. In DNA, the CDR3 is TGTGCCAGTAGTAGCACACGGGAGTGGAACACCGGGGAGCTGTTTTTT.

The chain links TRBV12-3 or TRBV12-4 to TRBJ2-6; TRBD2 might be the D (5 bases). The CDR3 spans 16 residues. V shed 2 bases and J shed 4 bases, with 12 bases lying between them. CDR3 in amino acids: CASSLLGVGGANVLTF. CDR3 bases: TGTGCCAGCAGTTTACTCGGGGTGGGGGGGGCCAACGTCCTGACTTTC.

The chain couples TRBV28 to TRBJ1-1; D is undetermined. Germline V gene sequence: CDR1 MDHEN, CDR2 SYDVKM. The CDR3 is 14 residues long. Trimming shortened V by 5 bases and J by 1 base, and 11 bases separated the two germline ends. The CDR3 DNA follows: TGTGCCAGCAGTCGACCTAAAGGGAACACTGAAGCTTTCTTT. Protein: CASSRPKGNTEAFF. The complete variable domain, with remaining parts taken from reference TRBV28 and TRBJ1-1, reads DVKVTQSSRYLVKRTGEKVFLECVQDMDHENMFWYRQDPGLGLRLIYFSYDVKMKEKGDIPEGYSVSREKKERFSLILESASTNQTSMYLCASSRPKGNTEAFFGQGTRLTVV.

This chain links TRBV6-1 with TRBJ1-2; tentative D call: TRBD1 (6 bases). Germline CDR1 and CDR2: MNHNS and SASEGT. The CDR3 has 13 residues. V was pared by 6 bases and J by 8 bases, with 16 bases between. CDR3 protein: CASSDGQGKGYTF. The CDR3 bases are TGTGCCAGCAGCGATGGGCAGGGGAAGGGCTACACCTTC.

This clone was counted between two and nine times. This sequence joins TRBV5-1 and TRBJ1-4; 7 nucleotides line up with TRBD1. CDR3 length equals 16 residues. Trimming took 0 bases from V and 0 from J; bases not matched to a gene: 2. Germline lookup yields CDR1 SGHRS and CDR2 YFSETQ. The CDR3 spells CASSLAQGATNEKLFF. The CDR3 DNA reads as TGCGCCAGCAGCTTGGCCCAGGGGGCAACTAATGAAAAACTGTTTTTT. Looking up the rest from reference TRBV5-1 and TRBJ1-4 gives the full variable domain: KAGVTQTPRYLIKTRGQQVTLSCSPISGHRSVSWYQQTPGQGLQFLFEYFSETQRNKGNFPGRFSGRQFSNSRSEMNVSTLELGDSALYLCASSLAQGATNEKLFFGSGTQLSVL.

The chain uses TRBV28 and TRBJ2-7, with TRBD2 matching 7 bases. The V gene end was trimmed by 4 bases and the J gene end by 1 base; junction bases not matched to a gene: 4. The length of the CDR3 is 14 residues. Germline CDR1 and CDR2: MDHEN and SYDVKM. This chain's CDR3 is CASSSWTSSYEQYF. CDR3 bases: TGTGCCAGCAGTTCATGGACTAGTTCCTACGAGCAGTACTTC.

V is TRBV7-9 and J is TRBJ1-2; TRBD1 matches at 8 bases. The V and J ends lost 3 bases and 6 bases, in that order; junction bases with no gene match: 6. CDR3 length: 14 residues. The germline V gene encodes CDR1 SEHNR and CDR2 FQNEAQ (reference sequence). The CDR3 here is CASSFDRGIDGYTF. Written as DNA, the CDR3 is TGTGCCAGCAGCTTCGACAGGGGCATTGATGGCTACACCTTC. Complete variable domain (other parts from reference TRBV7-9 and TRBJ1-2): DTGVSQNPRHKITKRGQNVTFRCDPISEHNRLYWYRQTLGQGPEFLTYFQNEAQLEKSRLLSDRFSAERPKGSFSTLEIQRTEQGDSAMYLCASSFDRGIDGYTFGSGTRLTVV.

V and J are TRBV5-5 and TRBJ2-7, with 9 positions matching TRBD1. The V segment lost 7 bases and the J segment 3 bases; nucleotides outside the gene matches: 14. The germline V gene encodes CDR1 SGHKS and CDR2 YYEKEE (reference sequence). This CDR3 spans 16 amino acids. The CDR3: CASSLGGTGLFYEQYF. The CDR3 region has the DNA TGTGCCAGCTCCCTGGGAGGGACAGGGTTGTTCTACGAGCAGTACTTC.

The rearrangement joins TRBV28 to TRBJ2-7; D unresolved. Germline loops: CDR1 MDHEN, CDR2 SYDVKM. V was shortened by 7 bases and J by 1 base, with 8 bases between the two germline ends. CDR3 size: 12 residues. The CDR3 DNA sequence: TGTGCCAGCAAGGCTATTTCCTACGAGCAGTACTTC. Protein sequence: CASKAISYEQYF.

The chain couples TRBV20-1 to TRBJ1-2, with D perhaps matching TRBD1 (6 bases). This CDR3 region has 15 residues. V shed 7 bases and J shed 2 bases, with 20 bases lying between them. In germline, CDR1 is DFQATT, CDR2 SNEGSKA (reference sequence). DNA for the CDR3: TGCAGTGTTACTCCGTTCGGTCAGGGGAACTATGGCTACACCTTC. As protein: CSVTPFGQGNYGYTF.

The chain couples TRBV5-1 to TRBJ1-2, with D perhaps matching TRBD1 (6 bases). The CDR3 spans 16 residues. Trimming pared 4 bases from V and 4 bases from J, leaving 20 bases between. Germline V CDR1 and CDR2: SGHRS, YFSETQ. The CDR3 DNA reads TGCGCCAGCAGCCCCAACGACAGGCCGTTCCCCTATGGCTACACCTTC. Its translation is CASSPNDRPFPYGYTF. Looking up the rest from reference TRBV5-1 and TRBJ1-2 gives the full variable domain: KAGVTQTPRYLIKTRGQQVTLSCSPISGHRSVSWYQQTPGQGLQFLFEYFSETQRNKGNFPGRFSGRQFSNSRSEMNVSTLELGDSALYLCASSPNDRPFPYGYTFGSGTRLTVV.

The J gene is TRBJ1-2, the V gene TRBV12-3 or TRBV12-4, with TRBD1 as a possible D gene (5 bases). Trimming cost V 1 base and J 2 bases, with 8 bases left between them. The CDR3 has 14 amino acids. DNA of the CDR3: TGTGCCAGCAGTTTAGGGGGGGGGAACTATGGCTACACCTTC. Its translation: CASSLGGGNYGYTF.

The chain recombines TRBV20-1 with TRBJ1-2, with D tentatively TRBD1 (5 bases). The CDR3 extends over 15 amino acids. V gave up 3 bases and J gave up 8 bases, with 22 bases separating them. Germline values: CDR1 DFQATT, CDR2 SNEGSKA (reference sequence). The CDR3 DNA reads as TGCAGTGCTAGCCCCGTGTGGGGCCGGAGGGAAGGCTACACCTTC. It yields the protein CSASPVWGRREGYTF.

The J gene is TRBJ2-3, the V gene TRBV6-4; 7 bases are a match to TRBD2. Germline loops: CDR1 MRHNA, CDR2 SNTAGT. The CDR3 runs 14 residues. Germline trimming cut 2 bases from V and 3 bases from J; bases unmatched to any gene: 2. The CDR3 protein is CASSDGAGTDTQYF. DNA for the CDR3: TGTGCCAGCAGTGACGGAGCGGGAACAGATACGCAGTATTTT.

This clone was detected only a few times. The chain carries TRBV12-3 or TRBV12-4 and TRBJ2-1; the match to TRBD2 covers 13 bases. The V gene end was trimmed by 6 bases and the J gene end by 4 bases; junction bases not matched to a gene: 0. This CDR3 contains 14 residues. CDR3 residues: CASRLAGGYNEQFF. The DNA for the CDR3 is TGTGCCAGCAGACTAGCGGGAGGGTACAATGAGCAGTTCTTC.

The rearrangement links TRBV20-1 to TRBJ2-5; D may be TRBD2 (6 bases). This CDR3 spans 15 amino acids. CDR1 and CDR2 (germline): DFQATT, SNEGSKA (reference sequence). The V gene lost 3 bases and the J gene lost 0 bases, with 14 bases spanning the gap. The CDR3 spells CSASVAGLNQETQYF. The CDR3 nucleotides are TGCAGTGCTAGTGTGGCGGGACTCAACCAAGAGACCCAGTACTTC.

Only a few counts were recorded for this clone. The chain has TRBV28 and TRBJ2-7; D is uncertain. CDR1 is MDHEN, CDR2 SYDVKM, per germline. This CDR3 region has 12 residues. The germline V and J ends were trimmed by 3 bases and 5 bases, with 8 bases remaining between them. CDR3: CASSFNPDEQYF. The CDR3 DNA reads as TGTGCCAGCAGTTTTAATCCGGACGAGCAGTACTTC.

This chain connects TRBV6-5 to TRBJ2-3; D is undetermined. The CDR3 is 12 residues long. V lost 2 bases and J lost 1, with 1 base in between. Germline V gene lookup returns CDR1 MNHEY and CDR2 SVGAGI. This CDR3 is CASSYGTDTQYF. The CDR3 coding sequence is TGTGCCAGCAGTTACGGCACAGATACGCAGTATTTT.

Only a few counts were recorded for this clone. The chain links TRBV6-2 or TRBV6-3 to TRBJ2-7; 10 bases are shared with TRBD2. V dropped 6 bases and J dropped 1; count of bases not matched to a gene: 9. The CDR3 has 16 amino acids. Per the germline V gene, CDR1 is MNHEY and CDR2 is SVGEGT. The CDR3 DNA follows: TGTGCCAGCAGACATATTTCTAGCGGGAGTTCCTACGAGCAGTACTTC. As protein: CASRHISSGSSYEQYF.

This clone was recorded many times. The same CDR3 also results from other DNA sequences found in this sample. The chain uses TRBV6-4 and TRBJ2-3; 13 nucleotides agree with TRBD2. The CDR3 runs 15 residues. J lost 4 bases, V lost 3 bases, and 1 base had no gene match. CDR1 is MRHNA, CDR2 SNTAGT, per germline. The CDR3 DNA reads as TGTGCCAGCAGTGAACTAGCGGGGGGGCCAGATACGCAGTATTTT. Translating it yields CASSELAGGPDTQYF.

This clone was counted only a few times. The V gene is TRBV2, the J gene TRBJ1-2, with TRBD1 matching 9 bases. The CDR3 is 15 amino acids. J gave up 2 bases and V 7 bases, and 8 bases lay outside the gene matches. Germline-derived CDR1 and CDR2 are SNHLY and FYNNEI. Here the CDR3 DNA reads TGTGCCAGCACTGGTTGGGACAGGGAAAACTATGGCTACACCTTC. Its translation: CASTGWDRENYGYTF.